The rows below give T cell receptor beta chains drawn from one sample of a study of cytomegalovirus exposure and HLA in healthy donors. The method was immunoSEQ multiplex PCR; TCRdb's version includes in-frame clones alone and lacks a portion of them. Of about 120,000 clones listed, roughly 82% are singletons. Sequencing was carried out using PBMCs. The receptors were gathered from a male donor in good health and CMV-seropositive. CDR3s include the opening cysteine and the closing phenylalanine or tryptophan. The D gene is left open where the match is weak. Some rows mark clone size as missing; the rest say once, few, many or name a class of expanded clone.

D gene: TRBD2; J gene: TRBJ2-7; CDR3 length: 13; V gene: TRBV5-8; clone size: once; CDR3 DNA: TGTGCCAGCAGCGGGACTACTATATACGAGCAGTACTTC; CDR3 protein: CASSGTTIYEQYF
D gene: TRBD2; J gene: TRBJ2-1; CDR3 length: 18; V gene: TRBV11-3; clone size: NA; CDR3 DNA: TGTGCCAGCAGCCCGAGGACTAGCGGGAGTCTCGTTTCCCATGAGCAGTTCTTC; CDR3 protein: CASSPRTSGSLVSHEQFF
D gene: TRBD1; J gene: TRBJ2-5; CDR3 length: 15; V gene: TRBV9; clone size: few; CDR3 DNA: TGTGCCAGCAGCACCCGGACAGGGGGGGAGGAGACCCAGTACTTC; CDR3 protein: CASSTRTGGEETQYF
D gene: NA; J gene: TRBJ2-7; CDR3 length: 11; V gene: TRBV20-1; clone size: NA; CDR3 DNA: TGCAGTGCTAGTCGGGGATACGAGCAGTACTTC; CDR3 protein: CSASRGYEQYF
D gene: NA; J gene: TRBJ2-4; CDR3 length: 17; V gene: TRBV10-3; clone size: NA; CDR3 DNA: TGTGCCATCAGTGAGTCAGTTCGAACCGGAGCTGAAAACATTCAGTACTTC; CDR3 protein: CAISESVRTGAENIQYF
D gene: NA; J gene: TRBJ2-1; CDR3 length: 13; V gene: TRBV19; clone size: NA; CDR3 DNA: TGTGCCACCCTAAGTTGGTCCTACAATGAGCAGTTCTTC; CDR3 protein: CATLSWSYNEQFF
D gene: NA; J gene: TRBJ2-6; CDR3 length: 15; V gene: TRBV7-3; clone size: NA; CDR3 DNA: TGTGCCAGCAGCTCTACGGGATCTGGGGCCAACGTCCTGACTTTC; CDR3 protein: CASSSTGSGANVLTF
D gene: TRBD1; J gene: TRBJ1-2; CDR3 length: 15; V gene: TRBV4-2; clone size: NA; CDR3 DNA: TGTGCCAGCAGCCACAGTCGGACAGGGAGCTATGGCTACACCTTC; CDR3 protein: CASSHSRTGSYGYTF
D gene: NA; J gene: TRBJ2-5; CDR3 length: 14; V gene: TRBV4-3; clone size: NA; CDR3 DNA: TGCGCCAGCAGCCAAGATGTGGGCTCAGAGACCCAGTACTTC; CDR3 protein: CASSQDVGSETQYF
D gene: TRBD2; J gene: TRBJ2-7; CDR3 length: 14; V gene: TRBV19; clone size: NA; CDR3 DNA: TGTGCCAGTAGTATACTAGCGGGTCGCTACGAGCAGTACTTC; CDR3 protein: CASSILAGRYEQYF
D gene: TRBD1; J gene: TRBJ2-7; CDR3 length: 17; V gene: TRBV15; clone size: NA; CDR3 DNA: TGTGCCACCAGCAAACAAGTTACAGGGGGCGGCTCCTACGAGCAGTACTTC; CDR3 protein: CATSKQVTGGGSYEQYF
D gene: NA; J gene: TRBJ1-1; CDR3 length: 17; V gene: TRBV11-2; clone size: NA; CDR3 DNA: TGTGCCAGCAGCAGCTTAGGTGATGTACAGATGAACACTGAAGCTTTCTTT; CDR3 protein: CASSSLGDVQMNTEAFF
D gene: TRBD1; J gene: TRBJ2-7; CDR3 length: 13; V gene: TRBV18; clone size: NA; CDR3 DNA: TGTGCCAGCTCGCCCATGACAGGGGAAGAGCAGTACTTC; CDR3 protein: CASSPMTGEEQYF